This is a list of T cell receptor beta chains from one sample in a study of blood T cell repertoires in COVID-19. Profiled with immunoSEQ multiplex PCR; TCRdb holds only in-frame clones, not every one. The repertoire has fewer than 55,000 clones, approximately 80% of them found once; the top ten carry around 2.7%. What was sequenced was peripheral blood. The receptor set was obtained from a woman aged 60-75 years with acute or convalescent COVID-19. CDR3s include the opening cysteine and the closing phenylalanine or tryptophan.

TRBV6-6,TRBJ2-7,CASRQGWQPNHEQYF
TRBV12-3/TRBV12-4,TRBJ1-2,CASRPPGAYGYTF
TRBV6-1,TRBJ2-1,CASSELLAGVEQFF
TRBV2,TRBJ2-1,CASRTGLAGGNEQFF
TRBV6-4,TRBJ2-5,CASSDSYWRGGSETQYF
TRBV5-4,TRBJ2-5,CASSSPAVSLADQYF
TRBV7-2,TRBJ2-2,CASQPGGNTGELFF
TRBV5-1,TRBJ2-2,CASSPGQGANTGELFF
TRBV7-9,TRBJ1-1,CASSLMSEAFF
TRBV18,TRBJ2-3,CASSPQAGADTQYF
TRBV2,TRBJ1-1,CASSPGHEFEAFF
TRBV12-5,TRBJ1-1,CASGLDDRDMNTEAFF
TRBV12-3/TRBV12-4,TRBJ1-2,CASSNRTGYGYTF
TRBV3-1/TRBV3-2,TRBJ2-5,CASSLPAKGQTQYF
TRBV29-1,TRBJ1-1,CSVLDYPEAFF
TRBV15,TRBJ2-6,CATSRVGQAVAGANVLTF
TRBV5-1,-,CASSFDGQGKSNEQYF
TRBV5-1,TRBJ1-4,CASSLGGGGTNEKLFF
TRBV29-1,TRBJ2-7,CSGRTSGGEQYF
TRBV19,TRBJ2-7,CASSRGQGISYEQYF